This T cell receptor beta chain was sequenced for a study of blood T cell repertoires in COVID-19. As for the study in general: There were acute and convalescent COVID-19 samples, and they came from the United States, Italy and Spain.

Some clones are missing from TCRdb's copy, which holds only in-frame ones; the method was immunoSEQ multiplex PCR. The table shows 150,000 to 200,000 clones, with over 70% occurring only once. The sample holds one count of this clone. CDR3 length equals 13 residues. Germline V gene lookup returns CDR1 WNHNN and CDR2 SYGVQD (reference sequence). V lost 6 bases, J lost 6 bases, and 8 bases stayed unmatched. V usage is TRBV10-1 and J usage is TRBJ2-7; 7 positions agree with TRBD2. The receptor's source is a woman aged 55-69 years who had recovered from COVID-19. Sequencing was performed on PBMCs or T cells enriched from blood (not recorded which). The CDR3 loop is CASSPTLATEQYF. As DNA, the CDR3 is TGCGCCAGCAGCCCGACACTAGCGACCGAGCAGTACTTC.